This is a list of T cell receptor beta chains from one sample in a study of blood T cell repertoires in COVID-19. Only in-frame clones appear in the TCRdb table, and some are missing; sequencing was by immunoSEQ multiplex PCR. The sample lists roughly 150,000 clones; about 80% were seen once. Sequencing was carried out using peripheral blood. The receptors stem from a human donor in a cohort sampled during active COVID-19. CDR3s include the opening cysteine and the closing phenylalanine or tryptophan. A D gene is named only where the DNA matches it firmly. Only part of the rows carry a size: once, few, many, or a class if the clone is expanded.

CDR3 DNA,CDR3 protein,V gene,clone size,J gene,D gene
TGCGCCAGCAGCGCCACAGGGGGCGATCAGCCCCAGCATTTT,CASSATGGDQPQHF,TRBV5-1,once,TRBJ1-5,TRBD1
TGTGCCACCAGCAGAGCGCAGGGGGCGCGGTGGACAGATACGCAGTATTTT,CATSRAQGARWTDTQYF,TRBV15,.,TRBJ2-3,TRBD1
TGTGCCAGCAGCCCAGGGGGAACTGGAAACACCATATATTTT,CASSPGGTGNTIYF,TRBV7-9,.,TRBJ1-3,TRBD1
TGTGCCAGCAGGGCGGACAGATTGGGTTCACCCCTCCACTTT,CASRADRLGSPLHF,TRBV2,.,TRBJ1-6,.
TGCGCCAGCAGCTTCGGGAACACTGAAGCTTTCTTT,CASSFGNTEAFF,TRBV5-1,.,TRBJ1-1,.
TGTGCCAGCAGCTTTAGCGGGGGGGCCACCGCAGATACGCAGTATTTT,CASSFSGGATADTQYF,TRBV7-3,once,TRBJ2-3,TRBD2
TGTGCCAGCAGCTTAGGGTCGGGGTCCTTCTATGGCTACACCTTC,CASSLGSGSFYGYTF,TRBV7-2,once,TRBJ1-2,.
TGTGCCAGCAGTACCCGGACAGTGAACACTGAAGCTTTCTTT,CASSTRTVNTEAFF,TRBV6-5,.,TRBJ1-1,.
TGTGCCAGCAGCTTTGCGAGCACAGATACGCAGTATTTT,CASSFASTDTQYF,TRBV11-2,.,TRBJ2-3,.
TGTGCCAGCAGCCAATACTTCAATCAGCCCCAGCATTTT,CASSQYFNQPQHF,TRBV4-2,.,TRBJ1-5,.
TGTGCCAGCAGCGTAGCTCGAACAGGGGATTTAACAGATACGCAGTATTTT,CASSVARTGDLTDTQYF,TRBV9,.,TRBJ2-3,TRBD1
TGTGCCAGTAGTATGAGTGGGACAGGGAACACCGGGGAGCTGTTTTTT,CASSMSGTGNTGELFF,TRBV19,.,TRBJ2-2,TRBD1
TGTGCCAGCAGCCTTCTAGCGGGGGGGATCTACGAGCAGTACTTC,CASSLLAGGIYEQYF,TRBV2,once,TRBJ2-7,TRBD2
TGTGCCAGCAGCCAGGAGGGACTGGCACCCCTCCACTTT,CASSQEGLAPLHF,TRBV14,.,TRBJ1-6,.
TGTGCCAGCAGTTTAGGGTCGGGTAGGGAGACCCAGTACTTC,CASSLGSGRETQYF,TRBV27,.,TRBJ2-5,.
TGTGCCAGCAGTTACCCTACCGGGACAGCGTACAATGAGCAGTTCTTC,CASSYPTGTAYNEQFF,TRBV6-6,.,TRBJ2-1,TRBD1
TGTGCCAGCAGTGAATTGTGGGGGACAGGGTGGGGGAACTATGGCTACACCTTC,CASSELWGTGWGNYGYTF,TRBV25-1,.,TRBJ1-2,TRBD1
TGTGCCAGCAGCTCTTCAGCGGCCGGGGAGCTGTTTTTT,CASSSSAAGELFF,TRBV7-3,.,TRBJ2-2,.
TGTGCCAGCAGTTCCCGCCGGGAGGGGGCGGCTTTCTTT,CASSSRREGAAFF,TRBV6-5,.,TRBJ1-1,TRBD1
TGTGCCCTAAATTGGCCGGGTTCGGGACAGACGTTCTTC,CALNWPGSGQTFF,TRBV6-6,few,TRBJ2-1,TRBD1
TGCAGCGTTGAGCCCAGCTCTGGAAACACCATATATTTT,CSVEPSSGNTIYF,TRBV29-1,.,TRBJ1-3,.
TGTGCCAGCAGCCCTCACCCAACAGGGGGTCATCAGCCCCAGCATTTT,CASSPHPTGGHQPQHF,TRBV11-3,.,TRBJ1-5,TRBD1
TGTGCCAGCAGCTTCGGGCCGTCCAGGGGGATTAACAAGGCGACTGAAGCTTTCTTT,CASSFGPSRGINKATEAFF,TRBV5-6,few,TRBJ1-1,TRBD1
TGTGCCAGCAGTCCGGTACAGTCCTACGAGCAGTACTTC,CASSPVQSYEQYF,TRBV28,.,TRBJ2-7,.
TGTGCCAGCAGCACCGTAGCGGGGGGGAACACCGGGGAGCTGTTTTTT,CASSTVAGGNTGELFF,TRBV5-5,.,TRBJ2-2,TRBD2
TGTGCCAGCAGTTATCCCTTGGACAGGGGCTCTGAAGCTTTCTTT,CASSYPLDRGSEAFF,TRBV6-6,.,TRBJ1-1,TRBD1
TGTGCCAGCAGCCTCATCAGACTAGGACAGGGGAATGAAAAACTGTTTTTT,CASSLIRLGQGNEKLFF,TRBV11-2,.,TRBJ1-4,TRBD1
TGTGCCAGCAATCCAGGGACAGTTAATGAAAAACTGTTTTTT,CASNPGTVNEKLFF,TRBV2,.,TRBJ1-4,TRBD1